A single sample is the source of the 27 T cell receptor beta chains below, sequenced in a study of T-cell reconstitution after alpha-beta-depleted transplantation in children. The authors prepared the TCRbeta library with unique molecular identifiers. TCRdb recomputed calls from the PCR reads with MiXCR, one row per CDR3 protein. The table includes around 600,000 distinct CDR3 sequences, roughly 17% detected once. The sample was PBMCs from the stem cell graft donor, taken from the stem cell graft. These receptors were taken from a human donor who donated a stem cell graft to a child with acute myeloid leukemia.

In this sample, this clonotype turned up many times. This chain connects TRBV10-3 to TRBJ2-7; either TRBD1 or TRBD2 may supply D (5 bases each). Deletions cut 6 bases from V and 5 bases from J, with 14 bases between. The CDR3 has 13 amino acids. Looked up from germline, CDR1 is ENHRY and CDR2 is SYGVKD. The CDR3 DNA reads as TGTGCCATCAGAGAGGGACCGACGGACGAGCAGTACTTC. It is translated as CAIREGPTDEQYF.

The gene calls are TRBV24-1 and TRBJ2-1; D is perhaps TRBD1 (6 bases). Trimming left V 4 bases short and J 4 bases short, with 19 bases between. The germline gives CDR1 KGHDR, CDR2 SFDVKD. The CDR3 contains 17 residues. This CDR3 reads CATSDKARGVIYNEQFF. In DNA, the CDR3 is TGTGCCACCAGTGACAAAGCCAGGGGAGTAATATACAATGAGCAGTTCTTC.

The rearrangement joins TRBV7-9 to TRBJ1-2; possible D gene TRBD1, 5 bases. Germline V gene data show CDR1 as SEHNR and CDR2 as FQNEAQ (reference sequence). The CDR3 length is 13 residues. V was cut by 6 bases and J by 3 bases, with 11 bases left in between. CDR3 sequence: CASRPGADYGYTF. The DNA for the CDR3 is TGTGCCAGCAGGCCCGGGGCCGACTATGGCTACACCTTC.

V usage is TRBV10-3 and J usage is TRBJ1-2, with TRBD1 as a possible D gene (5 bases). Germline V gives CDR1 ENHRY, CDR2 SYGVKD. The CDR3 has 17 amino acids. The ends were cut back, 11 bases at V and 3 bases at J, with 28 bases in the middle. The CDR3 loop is CAGGESGLSALDYGYTF. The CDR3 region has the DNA TGTGCCGGGGGGGAGTCAGGTTTGTCGGCCTTAGACTATGGCTACACCTTC.

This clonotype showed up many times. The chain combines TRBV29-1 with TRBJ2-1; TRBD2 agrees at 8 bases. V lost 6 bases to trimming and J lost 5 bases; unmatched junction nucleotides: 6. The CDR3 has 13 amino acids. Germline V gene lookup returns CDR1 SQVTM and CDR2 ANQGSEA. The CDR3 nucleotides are TGCAGCGTGAGAGCGGGGGACCACAATGAGCAGTTCTTC. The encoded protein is CSVRAGDHNEQFF.

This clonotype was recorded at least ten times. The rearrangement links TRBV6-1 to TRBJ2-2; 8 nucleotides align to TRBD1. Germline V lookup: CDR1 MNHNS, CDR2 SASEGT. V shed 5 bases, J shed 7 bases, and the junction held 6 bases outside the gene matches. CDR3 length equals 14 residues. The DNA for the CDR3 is TGTGCCAGCAGTCCCCGACAGGGGAGCGGGGAGCTGTTTTTT. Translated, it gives CASSPRQGSGELFF.

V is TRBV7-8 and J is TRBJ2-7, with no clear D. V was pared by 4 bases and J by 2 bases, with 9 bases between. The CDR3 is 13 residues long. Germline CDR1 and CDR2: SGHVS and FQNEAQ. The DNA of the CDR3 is TGTGCCAGCAGCTCGACACCAACCTACGAGCAGTACTTC. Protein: CASSSTPTYEQYF.

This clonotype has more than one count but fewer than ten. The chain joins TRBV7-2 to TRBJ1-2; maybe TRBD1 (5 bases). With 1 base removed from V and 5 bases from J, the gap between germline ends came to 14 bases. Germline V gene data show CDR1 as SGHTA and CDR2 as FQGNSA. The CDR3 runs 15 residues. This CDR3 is CASSLVTIGAYGYTF. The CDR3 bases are TGTGCCAGCAGCTTAGTTACCATCGGGGCTTATGGCTACACCTTC.

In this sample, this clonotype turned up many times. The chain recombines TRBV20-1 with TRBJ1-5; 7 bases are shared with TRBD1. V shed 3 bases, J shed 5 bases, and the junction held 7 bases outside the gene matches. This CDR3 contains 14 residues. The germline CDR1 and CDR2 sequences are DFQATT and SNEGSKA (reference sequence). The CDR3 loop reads CSASLGDSYQPQHF. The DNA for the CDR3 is TGCAGTGCTAGTCTGGGGGACAGCTATCAGCCCCAGCATTTT.

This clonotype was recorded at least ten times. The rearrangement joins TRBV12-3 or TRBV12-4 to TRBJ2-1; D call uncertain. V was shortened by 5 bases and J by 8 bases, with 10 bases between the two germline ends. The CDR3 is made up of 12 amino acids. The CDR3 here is CASSLPADEQFF. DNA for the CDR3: TGTGCCAGCAGTCTCCCGGCGGATGAGCAGTTCTTC.

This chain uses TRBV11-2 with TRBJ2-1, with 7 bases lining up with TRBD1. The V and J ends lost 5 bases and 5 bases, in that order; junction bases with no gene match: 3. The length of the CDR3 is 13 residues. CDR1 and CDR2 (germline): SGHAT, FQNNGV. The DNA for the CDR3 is TGTGCCAGCAGCCACAGGGGCCACAATGAGCAGTTCTTC. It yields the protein CASSHRGHNEQFF.

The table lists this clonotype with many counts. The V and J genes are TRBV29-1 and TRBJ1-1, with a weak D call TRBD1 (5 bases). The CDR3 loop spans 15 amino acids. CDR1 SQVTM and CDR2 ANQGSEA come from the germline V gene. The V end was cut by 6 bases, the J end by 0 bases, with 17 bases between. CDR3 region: CSVLKGETVNTEAFF. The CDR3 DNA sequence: TGCAGCGTGCTCAAAGGGGAAACGGTGAACACTGAAGCTTTCTTT.

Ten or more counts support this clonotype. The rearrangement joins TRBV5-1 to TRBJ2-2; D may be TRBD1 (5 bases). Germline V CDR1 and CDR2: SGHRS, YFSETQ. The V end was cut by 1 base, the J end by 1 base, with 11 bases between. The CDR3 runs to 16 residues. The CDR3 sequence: CASSLNPTGNTGELFF. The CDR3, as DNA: TGCGCCAGCAGCTTGAACCCTACAGGGAACACCGGGGAGCTGTTTTTT.

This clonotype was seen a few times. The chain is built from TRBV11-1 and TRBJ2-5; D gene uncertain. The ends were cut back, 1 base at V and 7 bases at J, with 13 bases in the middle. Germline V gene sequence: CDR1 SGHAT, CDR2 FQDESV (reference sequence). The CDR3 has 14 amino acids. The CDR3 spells CASSLVPSIGTQYF. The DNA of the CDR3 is TGTGCCAGCAGCTTAGTGCCCTCAATCGGGACCCAGTACTTC.

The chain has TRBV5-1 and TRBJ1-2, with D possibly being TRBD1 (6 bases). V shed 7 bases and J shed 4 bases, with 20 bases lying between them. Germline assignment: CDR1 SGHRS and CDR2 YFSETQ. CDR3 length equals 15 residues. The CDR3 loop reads CASSETGTTGYGYTF. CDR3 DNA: TGCGCCAGCTCAGAGACAGGCACGACGGGCTATGGCTACACCTTC.

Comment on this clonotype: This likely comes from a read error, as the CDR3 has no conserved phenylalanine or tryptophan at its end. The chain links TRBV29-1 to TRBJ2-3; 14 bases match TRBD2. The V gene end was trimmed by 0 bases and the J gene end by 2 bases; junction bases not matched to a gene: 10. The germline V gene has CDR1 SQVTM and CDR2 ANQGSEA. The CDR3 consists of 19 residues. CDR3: CSVEDKGLAGAPDTDTQYS. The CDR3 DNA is TGCAGCGTTGAAGATAAGGGACTAGCGGGGGCTCCAGACACAGATACGCAGTATTCT.

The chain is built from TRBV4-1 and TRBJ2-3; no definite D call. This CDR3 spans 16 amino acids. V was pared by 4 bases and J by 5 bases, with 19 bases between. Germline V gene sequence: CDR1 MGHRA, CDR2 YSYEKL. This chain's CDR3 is CASSLSLHHSQDTQYF. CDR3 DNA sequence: TGCGCCAGCAGCCTCTCCTTACACCACTCCCAAGATACGCAGTATTTT.

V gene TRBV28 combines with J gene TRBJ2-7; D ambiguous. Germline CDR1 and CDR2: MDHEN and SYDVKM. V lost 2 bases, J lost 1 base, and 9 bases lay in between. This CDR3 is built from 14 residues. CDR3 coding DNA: TGTGCCAGCAGTTTAGCGTCCAGATCCTACGAGCAGTACGTC. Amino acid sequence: CASSLASRSYEQYV.

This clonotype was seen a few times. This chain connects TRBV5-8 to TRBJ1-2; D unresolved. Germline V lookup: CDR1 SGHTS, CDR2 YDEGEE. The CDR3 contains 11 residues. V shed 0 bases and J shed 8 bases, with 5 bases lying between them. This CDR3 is CASSLERGYTF. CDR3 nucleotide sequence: TGTGCCAGCAGCTTGGAGAGGGGCTACACCTTC.

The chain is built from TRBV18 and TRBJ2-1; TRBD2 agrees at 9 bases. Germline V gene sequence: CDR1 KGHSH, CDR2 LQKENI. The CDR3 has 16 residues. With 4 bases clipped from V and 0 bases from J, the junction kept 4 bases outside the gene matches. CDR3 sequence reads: CASSLLAGNSYNEQFF. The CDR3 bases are TGTGCCAGCTCACTCCTAGCGGGGAACTCCTACAATGAGCAGTTCTTC. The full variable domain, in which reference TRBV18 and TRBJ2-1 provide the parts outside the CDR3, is NAGVMQNPRHLVRRRGQEARLRCSPMKGHSHVYWYRQLPEEGLKFMVYLQKENIIDESGMPKERFSAEFPKEGPSILRIQQVVRGDSAAYFCASSLLAGNSYNEQFFGPGTRLTVL.

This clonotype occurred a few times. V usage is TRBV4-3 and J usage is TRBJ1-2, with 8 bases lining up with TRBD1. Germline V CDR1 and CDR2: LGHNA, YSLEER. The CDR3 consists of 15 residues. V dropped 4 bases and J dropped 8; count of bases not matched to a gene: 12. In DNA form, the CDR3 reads TGCGCCAGCAGCCGCCCCCGGACAGGGATTGACGGCTACACCTTC. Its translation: CASSRPRTGIDGYTF.

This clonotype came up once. DNA of the CDR3: TGTGCCAGCAGCGTATTAGGGGATACGCAGTATTTT. Protein sequence: CASSVLGDTQYF. The chain uses TRBV9 and TRBJ2-3; D not resolved. Trimming took 1 base from V and 6 from J, leaving 6 bases between them. The V gene's germline CDR1 is SGDLS and CDR2 YYNGEE. The length of the CDR3 is 12 residues.

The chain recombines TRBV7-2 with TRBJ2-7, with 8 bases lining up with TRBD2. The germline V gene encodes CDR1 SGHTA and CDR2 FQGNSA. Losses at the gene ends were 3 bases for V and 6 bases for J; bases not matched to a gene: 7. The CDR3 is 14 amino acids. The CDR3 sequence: CASSFAGLVAEQYF. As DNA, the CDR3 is TGTGCCAGCAGCTTCGCGGGACTAGTTGCCGAGCAGTACTTC. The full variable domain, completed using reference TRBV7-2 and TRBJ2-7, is GAGVSQSPSNKVTEKGKDVELRCDPISGHTALYWYRQSLGQGLEFLIYFQGNSAPDKSGLPSDRFSAERTGGSVSTLTIQRTQQEDSAVYLCASSFAGLVAEQYFGPGTRLTVT.

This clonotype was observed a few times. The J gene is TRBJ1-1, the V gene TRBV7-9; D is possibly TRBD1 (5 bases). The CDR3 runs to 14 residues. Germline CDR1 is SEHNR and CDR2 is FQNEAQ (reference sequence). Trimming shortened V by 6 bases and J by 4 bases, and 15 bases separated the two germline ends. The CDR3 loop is CASSSRGESTEAFF. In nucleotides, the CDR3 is TGTGCCAGCAGTTCCCGGGGGGAAAGCACTGAAGCTTTCTTT.

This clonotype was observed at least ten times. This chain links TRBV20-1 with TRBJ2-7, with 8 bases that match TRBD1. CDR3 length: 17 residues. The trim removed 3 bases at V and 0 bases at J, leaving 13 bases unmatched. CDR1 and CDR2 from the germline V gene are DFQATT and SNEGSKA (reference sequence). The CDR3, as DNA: TGCAGTGCTAGGAGGGACAGGTGGTCCGAGGGCTCCTACGAGCAGTACGTC. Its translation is CSARRDRWSEGSYEQYV.

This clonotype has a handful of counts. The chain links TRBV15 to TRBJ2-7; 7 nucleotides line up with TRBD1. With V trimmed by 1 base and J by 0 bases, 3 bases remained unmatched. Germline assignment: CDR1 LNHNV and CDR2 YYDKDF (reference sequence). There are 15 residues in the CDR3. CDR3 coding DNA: TGTGCCACCAGCAGAGGACAGGGAAGCTCCTACGAGCAGTACTTC. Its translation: CATSRGQGSSYEQYF.

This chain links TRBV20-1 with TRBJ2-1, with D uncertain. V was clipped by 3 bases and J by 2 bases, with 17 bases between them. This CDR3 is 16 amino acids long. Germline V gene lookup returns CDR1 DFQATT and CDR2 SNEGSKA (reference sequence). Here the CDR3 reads CSASYGRRPTYNEQFF. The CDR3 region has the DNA TGCAGTGCTAGTTATGGGCGCAGGCCCACCTACAATGAGCAGTTCTTC.